This T cell receptor beta chain originates from a study of T-cell memory formation after mild COVID-19 (dated by TCRdb to the early 2020s). Regarding the study in general: TCR sequence clusters from the two donors were largely donor specific. Longitudinal TCRalpha and TCRbeta repertoire sequencing tracked T-cell clones expanding and contracting after mild COVID-19 in a couple of donors. The cohort was made up of two young adult volunteers, one female and one male, who were previously healthy. Paper-wide results and their limitations: Some responding clones were detected in pre-infection memory, which suggested that pre-existing cross-reactive memory T cells had joined the SARS-CoV-2 response. SARS-CoV-2 specificity of the second-wave clones peaking on day 37 was not confirmed. Contracting CD4+ clones were located mainly in the CM and EM memory subsets, whereas CD8+ clones were found to be enriched in EMRA. Clones contracting from day 15 to 85 had balanced CD4/CD8 phenotypes, while a second wave expanding from day 15 to 37 was biased towards CD4+. Only two mild cases were covered in the study, and larger cohorts including severe cases with pre-infection samples were considered necessary.

Sequenced on an Illumina NovaSeq 6000. TCRalpha and TCRbeta cDNA libraries were built by 5'RACE with constant-segment primers, adding sample barcodes and unique molecular identifiers. RNA was extracted from every sample with Trizol reagent. Libraries were amplified in two PCR steps, with a second sample barcode and Illumina TruSeq adapters added in the second step. Sequencing of libraries was performed on an Illumina NovaSeq with 2 x 150 bp paired-end reads. On the authors' methods: Demultiplexing of reads and collapsing into UMI-guided consensus sequences were performed with migec v1.2.7. Using mixcr v2.1.11, UMI consensuses were aligned to TRA and TRB V and J templates and then assembled into clonotypes. A clonotype was counted as expanded or contracted only when both edgeR and NoisET called the clonotype significant, with the noise models trained on biological replicates. For edgeR calls, a false discovery rate-adjusted p below 0.01 and a log2 fold-change threshold of 1 were applied. As an exploratory analysis of dynamics, max-normalized trajectories of the 1000 most abundant clonotypes were examined with PCA combined with hierarchical clustering. Separately sequenced CD4+ and CD8+ repertoires were used to assign a CD4 or CD8 phenotype to each responding clone. The public reads were reprocessed in TCRdb via fastp at Q25 and MiXCR, keeping in-frame beta chains. All rows with the same CDR3 protein become a single entry with the most common DNA and genes. TCRdb, rather than the study authors, made the V and J calls. In this sample the table shows 450,000 or so distinct CDR3 sequences, more than 20% of which occur a single time. The leading ten clones occupy 12% of the sample.

This clonotype was found a few times. The clone's antigen remains unknown. Per-base qualities were not stored, and no clone one base away is much larger. Ficoll-Paque density gradient centrifugation was the method used to isolate PBMCs. Measured from the cysteine to the phenylalanine, the CDR3 is 15 residues long. Only the CDR3 portion is preserved as DNA: 45 bases, with reading frame beginning at the first base. V lost 4 bases and J lost 0 bases, and the count of bases not matched to a germline gene is 4. The germline V gene encodes CDR1 KGHSH and CDR2 LQKENI. The receptor was derived from an adult woman who had mild COVID-19 (a few samples of this study predate the infection). The sample titles of this study are shuffled in the database, so cell type and time point are left out; the donor was told from shared clones. The sequence links TRBV18 to TRBJ2-3, and 7 junctional nucleotides match TRBD1. The sample comprised PBMCs or a T cell subset sorted from them (not recorded which). The DNA sequence is given as TGTGCCAGCTCACGTCCGGGACAGAGCACAGATACGCAGTATTTT. Its translation is CASSRPGQSTDTQYF.